This T cell receptor (beta chain) was retrieved from a study (dated by TCRdb to between 2014 and 2017). Turning to the overall study: The study tested whether tumor-infiltrating Tregs in breast cancer are recruited from blood Tregs or converted in situ from other CD4+ T cell subsets. Results the study describes overall, beyond this receptor: The TCR alpha and beta sequences of tumor-infiltrating Tregs showed the greatest overlap with tumor naive CD4+ T cells, followed by blood naive CD4+ T cells. Rather than covering whole repertoires, validation in the larger cohort was restricted to a single TCR beta V-J rearrangement. Tumor memory CD4+ T cell TCR gene usage was found to cluster with blood and lymph node memory CD4+ cells and with lymph node naive CD4+ cells.

Full-length TCR variable regions were amplified by 5' RACE PCR with constant-region reverse primers, followed by semi-nested PCR with Nested Universal Primer A. Using the ReliaPrep RNA Cell Miniprep System, total RNA was extracted, and the SMARTer RACE 5'/3' Kit was then used to reverse transcribe the RNA into 5'RACE-ready cDNA. Full-length TCR alpha and beta libraries were barcoded with multiplex adaptors and sequenced on an Illumina MiSeq. On the authors' methods: Sequencing data were pooled across the five patients for each of nine subset-tissue groups and compared by unsupervised clustering of TCR gene usage. The Morisita-Horn index was used to calculate repertoire similarity, with shared sequences weighted by how much each contributed to each repertoire. Using fastp trimming at Q25 and MiXCR clonotype assembly, TCRdb reanalyzed the public sequencing data and kept in-frame beta chains. Every distinct CDR3 protein forms one entry, paired with its most common genes and DNA. None of the V and J calls come from the authors' own analysis; TCRdb made them. Here the sample has approximately 30,000 distinct CDR3 sequences; roughly 25% occur a single time. The top ten constitute 4.3% of the sample.

Note on this clonotype: There is no known antigen for this receptor. Base quality data are lacking; no much larger clone is found one base away.

Memory CD4+ T cells were isolated as CD4+CD45RO+CD25- cells. Tregs, naive and memory CD4+ T cells from tumor, blood and ipsilateral draining lymph nodes of a handful of breast cancer patients underwent full-length TCR alpha and beta sequencing. Ficoll density gradient centrifugation was used to isolate mononuclear cells from lymph nodes or from over 40 ml of peripheral blood. Sorted cell populations were confirmed by FACS to exceed 90% purity. The sequencing input was memory CD4+ T cells sorted from blood. The cell subset or site tag for this specimen amounts to: memory CD4+ T cells, CD4+CD45RO+CD25-. The source is a female donor with breast cancer.

The CDR3 loop reads CASSLLLSSSGVYEQYF. The DNA sequence is TGTGCCAGCAGTTTACTTCTTTCGAGTAGCGGGGTCTACGAGCAGTACTTC. The V and J genes are TRBV12-3 or TRBV12-4 and TRBJ2-7, and TRBD2 aligns with 8 junction nucleotides. The CDR3, from cysteine to phenylalanine, totals 17 residues. This entry keeps only the CDR3 DNA: 51 bases, framed from base 1. The germline V end is reduced by 2 bases and the J end by 3 bases; junction bases left unmatched: 12.